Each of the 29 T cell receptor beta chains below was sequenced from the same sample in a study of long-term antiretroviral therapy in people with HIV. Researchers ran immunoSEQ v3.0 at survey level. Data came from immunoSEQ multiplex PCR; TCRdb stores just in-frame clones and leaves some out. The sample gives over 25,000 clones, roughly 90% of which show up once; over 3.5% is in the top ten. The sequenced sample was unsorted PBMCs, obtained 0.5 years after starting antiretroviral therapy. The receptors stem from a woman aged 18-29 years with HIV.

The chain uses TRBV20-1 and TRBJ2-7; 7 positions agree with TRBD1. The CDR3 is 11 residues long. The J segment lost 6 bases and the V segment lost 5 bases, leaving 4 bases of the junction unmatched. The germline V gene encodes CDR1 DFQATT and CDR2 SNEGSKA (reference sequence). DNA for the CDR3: TGCAGTGCTTCACAGGGGACCGAGCAGTACTTC. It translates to CSASQGTEQYF.

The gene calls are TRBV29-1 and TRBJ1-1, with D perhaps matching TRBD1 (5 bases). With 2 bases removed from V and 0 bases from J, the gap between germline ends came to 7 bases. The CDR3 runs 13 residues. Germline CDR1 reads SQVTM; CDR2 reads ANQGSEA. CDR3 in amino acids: CSVELGLNTEAFF. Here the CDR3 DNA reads TGCAGCGTTGAATTGGGGCTGAACACTGAAGCTTTCTTT.

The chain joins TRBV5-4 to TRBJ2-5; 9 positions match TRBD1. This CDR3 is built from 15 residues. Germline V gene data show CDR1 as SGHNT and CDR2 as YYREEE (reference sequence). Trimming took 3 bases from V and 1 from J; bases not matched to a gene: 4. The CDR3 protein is CASSSQGAPQETQYF. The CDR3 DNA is TGTGCCAGCAGCTCACAGGGGGCGCCCCAAGAGACCCAGTACTTC.

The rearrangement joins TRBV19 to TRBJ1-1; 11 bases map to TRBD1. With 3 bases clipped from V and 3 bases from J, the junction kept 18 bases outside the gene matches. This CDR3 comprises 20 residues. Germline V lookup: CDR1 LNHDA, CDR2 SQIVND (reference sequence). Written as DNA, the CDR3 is TGTGCCAGTAGTATCCCGGGACAGGGGGTCTACGTCTTCGGGTACACTGAAGCTTTCTTT. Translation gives CASSIPGQGVYVFGYTEAFF.

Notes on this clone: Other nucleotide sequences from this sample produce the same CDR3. The CDR3 reads CASSQDQVGYEQYF. The CDR3, as DNA: TGCGCCAGCAGCCAAGATCAGGTTGGCTACGAGCAGTACTTC. The V gene is TRBV4-1, the J gene TRBJ2-7; D not certain. This CDR3 spans 14 amino acids. Germline lookup yields CDR1 MGHRA and CDR2 YSYEKL. Trimming shortened V by 0 bases and J by 3 bases, and 9 bases separated the two germline ends.

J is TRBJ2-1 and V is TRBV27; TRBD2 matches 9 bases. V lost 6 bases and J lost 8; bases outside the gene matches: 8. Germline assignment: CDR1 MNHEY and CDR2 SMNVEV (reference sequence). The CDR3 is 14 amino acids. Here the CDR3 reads CASRAGLAVDEQFF. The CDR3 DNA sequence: TGTGCCAGCAGGGCGGGACTAGCAGTGGATGAGCAGTTCTTC.

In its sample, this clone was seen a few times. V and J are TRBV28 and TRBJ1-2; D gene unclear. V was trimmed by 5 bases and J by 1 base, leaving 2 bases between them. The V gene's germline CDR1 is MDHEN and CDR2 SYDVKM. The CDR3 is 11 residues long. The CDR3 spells CASSSNYGYTF. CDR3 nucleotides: TGTGCCAGCAGTAGTAACTATGGCTACACCTTC.

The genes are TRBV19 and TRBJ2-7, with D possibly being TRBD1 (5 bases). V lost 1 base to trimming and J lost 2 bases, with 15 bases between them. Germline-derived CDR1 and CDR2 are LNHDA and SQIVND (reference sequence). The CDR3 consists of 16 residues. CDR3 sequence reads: CASSIGPVKGPYEQYF. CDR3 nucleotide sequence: TGTGCCAGTAGTATAGGCCCCGTAAAGGGGCCCTACGAGCAGTACTTC.

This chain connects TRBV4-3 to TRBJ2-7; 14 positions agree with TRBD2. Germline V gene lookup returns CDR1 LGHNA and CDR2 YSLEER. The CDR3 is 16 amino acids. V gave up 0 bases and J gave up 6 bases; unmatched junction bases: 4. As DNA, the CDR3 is TGCGCCAGCAGCCAAGAGACTAGCGGGAGGGCAGCCGAGCAGTACTTC. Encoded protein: CASSQETSGRAAEQYF.

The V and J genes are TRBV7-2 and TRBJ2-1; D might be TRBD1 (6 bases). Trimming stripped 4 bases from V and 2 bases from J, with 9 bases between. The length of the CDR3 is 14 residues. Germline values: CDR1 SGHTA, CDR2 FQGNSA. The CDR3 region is CASSSDSTYNEQFF. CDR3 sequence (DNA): TGTGCCAGCAGCTCGGACAGTACCTACAATGAGCAGTTCTTC.

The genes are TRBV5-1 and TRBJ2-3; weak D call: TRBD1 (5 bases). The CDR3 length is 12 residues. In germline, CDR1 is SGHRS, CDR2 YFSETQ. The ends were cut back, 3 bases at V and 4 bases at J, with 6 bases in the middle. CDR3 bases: TGCGCCAGCAGCTGGGGCGCAGATACGCAGTATTTT. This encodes CASSWGADTQYF.

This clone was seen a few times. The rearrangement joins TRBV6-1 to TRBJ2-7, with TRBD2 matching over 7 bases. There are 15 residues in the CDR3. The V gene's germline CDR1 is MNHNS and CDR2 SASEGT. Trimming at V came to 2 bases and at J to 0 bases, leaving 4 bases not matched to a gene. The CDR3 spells CASSERVAGSYEQYF. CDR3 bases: TGTGCCAGCAGTGAAAGAGTAGCGGGCTCCTACGAGCAGTACTTC.

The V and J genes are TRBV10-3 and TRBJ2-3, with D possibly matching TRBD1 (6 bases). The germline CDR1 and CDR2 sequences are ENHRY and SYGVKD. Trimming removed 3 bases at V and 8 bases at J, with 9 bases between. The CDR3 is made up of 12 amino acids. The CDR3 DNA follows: TGTGCCATCAGTGAACAGGGCAGTACGCAGTATTTT. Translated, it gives CAISEQGSTQYF.

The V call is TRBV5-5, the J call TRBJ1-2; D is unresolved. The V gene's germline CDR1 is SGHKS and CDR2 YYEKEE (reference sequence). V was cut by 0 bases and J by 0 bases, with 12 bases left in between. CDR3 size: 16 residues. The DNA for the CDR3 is TGTGCCAGCAGCTTGGATTCGACGGCCACTAACTATGGCTACACCTTC. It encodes CASSLDSTATNYGYTF.

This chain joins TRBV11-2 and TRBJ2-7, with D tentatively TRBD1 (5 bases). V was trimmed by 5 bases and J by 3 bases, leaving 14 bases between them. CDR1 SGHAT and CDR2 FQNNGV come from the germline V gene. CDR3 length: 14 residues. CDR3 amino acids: CASSPQGSVYEQYF. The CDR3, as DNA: TGTGCCAGCAGCCCCCAGGGCAGCGTCTACGAGCAGTACTTC.

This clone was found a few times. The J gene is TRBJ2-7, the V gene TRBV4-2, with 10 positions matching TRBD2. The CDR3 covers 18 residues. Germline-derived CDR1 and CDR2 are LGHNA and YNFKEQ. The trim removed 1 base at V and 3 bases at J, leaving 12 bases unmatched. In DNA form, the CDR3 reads TGTGCCAGCAGCCAAGGGGTCGGCGGGGGACTAGCGAACTACGAGCAGTACTTC. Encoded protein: CASSQGVGGGLANYEQYF.

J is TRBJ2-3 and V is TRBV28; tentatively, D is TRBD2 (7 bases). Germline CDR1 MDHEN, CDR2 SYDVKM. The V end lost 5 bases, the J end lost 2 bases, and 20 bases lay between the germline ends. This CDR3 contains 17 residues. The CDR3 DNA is TGTGCCAGCAGTCGCCCCCTCGGGGGGCGAAACACAGATACGCAGTATTTT. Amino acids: CASSRPLGGRNTDTQYF.

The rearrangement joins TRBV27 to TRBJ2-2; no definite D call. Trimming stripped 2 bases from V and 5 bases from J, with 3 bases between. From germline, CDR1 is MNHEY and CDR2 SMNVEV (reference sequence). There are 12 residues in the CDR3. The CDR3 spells CASSLGTGELFF. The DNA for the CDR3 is TGTGCCAGCAGTTTAGGTACCGGGGAGCTGTTTTTT.

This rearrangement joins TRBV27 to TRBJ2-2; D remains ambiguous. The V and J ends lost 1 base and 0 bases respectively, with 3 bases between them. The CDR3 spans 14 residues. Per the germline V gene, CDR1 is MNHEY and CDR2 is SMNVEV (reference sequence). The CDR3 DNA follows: TGTGCCAGCAGTTTATACACGAACACCGGGGAGCTGTTTTTT. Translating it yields CASSLYTNTGELFF.

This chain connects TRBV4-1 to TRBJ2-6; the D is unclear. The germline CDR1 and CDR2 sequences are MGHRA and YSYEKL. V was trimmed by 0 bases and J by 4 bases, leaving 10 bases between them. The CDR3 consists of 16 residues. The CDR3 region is CASSQDGQVGANVLTF. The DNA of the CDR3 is TGCGCCAGCAGCCAAGATGGGCAGGTAGGGGCCAACGTCCTGACTTTC.

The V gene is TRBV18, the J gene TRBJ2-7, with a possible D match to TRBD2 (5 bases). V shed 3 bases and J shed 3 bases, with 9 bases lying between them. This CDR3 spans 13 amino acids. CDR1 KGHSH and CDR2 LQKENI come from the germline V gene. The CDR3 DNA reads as TGTGCCAGCTCACCCATCGAGGGCTACGAGCAGTACTTC. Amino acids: CASSPIEGYEQYF.

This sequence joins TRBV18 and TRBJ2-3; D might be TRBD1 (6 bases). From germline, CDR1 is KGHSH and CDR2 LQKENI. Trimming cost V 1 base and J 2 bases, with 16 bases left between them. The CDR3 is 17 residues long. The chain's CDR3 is CASSPLPGDSLTDTQYF. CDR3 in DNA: TGTGCCAGCTCACCACTCCCAGGGGATTCCCTCACAGATACGCAGTATTTT.

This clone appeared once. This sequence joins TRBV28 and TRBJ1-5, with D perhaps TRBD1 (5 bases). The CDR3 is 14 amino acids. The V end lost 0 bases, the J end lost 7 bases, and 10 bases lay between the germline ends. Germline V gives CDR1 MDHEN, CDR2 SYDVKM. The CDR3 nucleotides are TGTGCCAGCAGTTTATGGGGGCTGGAGCAGCCCCAGCATTTT. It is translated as CASSLWGLEQPQHF.

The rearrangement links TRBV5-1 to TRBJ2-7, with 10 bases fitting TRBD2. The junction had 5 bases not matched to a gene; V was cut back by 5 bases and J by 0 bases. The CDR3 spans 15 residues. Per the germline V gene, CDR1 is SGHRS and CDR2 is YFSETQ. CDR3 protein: CASSYTSGVSYEQYF. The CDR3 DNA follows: TGCGCCAGCAGTTACACTAGCGGGGTCTCCTACGAGCAGTACTTC.

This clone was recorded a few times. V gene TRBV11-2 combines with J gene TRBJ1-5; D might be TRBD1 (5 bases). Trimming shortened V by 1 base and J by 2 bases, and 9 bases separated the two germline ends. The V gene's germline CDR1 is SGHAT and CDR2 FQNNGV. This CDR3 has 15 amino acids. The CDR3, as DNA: TGTGCCAGCAGCTTAGGGACATCCGGCAATCAGCCCCAGCATTTT. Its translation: CASSLGTSGNQPQHF.

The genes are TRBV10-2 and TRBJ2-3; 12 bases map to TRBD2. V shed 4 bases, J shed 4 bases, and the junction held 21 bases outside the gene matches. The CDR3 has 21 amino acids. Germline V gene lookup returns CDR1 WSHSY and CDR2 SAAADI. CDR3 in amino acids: CASSGTSRVQRLAGEADTQYF. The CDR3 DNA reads TGCGCCAGCAGTGGAACTTCCCGGGTCCAACGACTAGCGGGAGAAGCAGATACGCAGTATTTT.

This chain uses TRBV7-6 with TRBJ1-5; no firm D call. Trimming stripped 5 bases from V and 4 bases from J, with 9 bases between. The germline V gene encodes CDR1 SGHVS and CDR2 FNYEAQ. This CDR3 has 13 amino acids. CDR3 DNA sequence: TGTGCCAGCAGCCCCACCCGAAATCAGCCCCAGCATTTT. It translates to CASSPTRNQPQHF.

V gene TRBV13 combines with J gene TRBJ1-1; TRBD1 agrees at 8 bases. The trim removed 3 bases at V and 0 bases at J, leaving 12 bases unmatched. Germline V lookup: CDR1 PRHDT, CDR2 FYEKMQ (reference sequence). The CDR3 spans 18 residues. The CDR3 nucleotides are TGTGCCAGCAGCTTTTTTCTGGACAGGGCCAACATGAACACTGAAGCTTTCTTT. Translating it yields CASSFFLDRANMNTEAFF.

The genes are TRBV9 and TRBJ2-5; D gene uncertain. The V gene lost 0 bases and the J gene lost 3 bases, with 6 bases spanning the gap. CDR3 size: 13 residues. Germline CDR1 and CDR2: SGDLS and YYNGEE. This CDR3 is CASSVGPEETQYF. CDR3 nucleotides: TGTGCCAGCAGCGTAGGGCCCGAAGAGACCCAGTACTTC.